These 21 T cell receptor beta chains came from one sample sequenced in a study of blood T cell repertoires in COVID-19. Only in-frame clones appear in the TCRdb table, and some are missing; sequencing was by immunoSEQ multiplex PCR. The profile shows fewer than 40,000 clones, roughly nine tenths of them singletons. Sequencing used peripheral blood. The origin of the receptors is a man older than 75 with acute or convalescent COVID-19.

The chain joins TRBV4-1 to TRBJ2-3, with D perhaps matching TRBD2 (5 bases). Trimming took off 1 base at V and 5 bases at J, with 13 bases between the two ends. From germline, CDR1 is MGHRA and CDR2 YSYEKL. The CDR3 covers 15 residues. CDR3 residues: CASSQVVGVLDTQYF. DNA of the CDR3: TGCGCCAGCAGCCAAGTTGTGGGAGTATTAGATACGCAGTATTTT.

The V gene is TRBV21-1, the J gene TRBJ1-1; the D segment call TRBD1 is taken from the table without a DNA check. TRBV21-1 is listed as a pseudogene. The CDR3 contains 15 residues. CDR3 nucleotides: TGTGCCAGCAGCAAAGGTTCGGTAACAGGGGGTGAAGCTTTCTTT. Protein: CASSKGSVTGGEAFF.

This chain connects TRBV7-9 to TRBJ2-1; 8 positions match TRBD1. In germline, CDR1 is SEHNR, CDR2 FQNEAQ (reference sequence). The CDR3 loop spans 14 amino acids. V shed 3 bases, J shed 7 bases, and the junction held 5 bases outside the gene matches. CDR3 coding DNA: TGTGCCAGCAGCTTGGTCACAGGGGGAAATGAGCAGTTCTTC. Protein: CASSLVTGGNEQFF.

The V and J genes are TRBV4-2 and TRBJ2-2; a weak D match, TRBD2 (5 bases). This CDR3 has 15 amino acids. Between the trimmed V and J ends, which lost 4 bases and 4 bases, there was a span of 13 bases. CDR1 and CDR2 from the germline V gene are LGHNA and YNFKEQ. The CDR3 nucleotides are TGTGCCAGCAGCCCGGCCTCGACTACCACCGGGGAGCTGTTTTTT. Translation: CASSPASTTTGELFF.

The chain combines TRBV5-6 with TRBJ1-6; 10 bases fit TRBD1. The germline CDR1 and CDR2 sequences are SGHDT and YYEEEE. J lost 12 bases, V lost 2 bases, and 8 bases had no gene match. CDR3 size: 15 residues. The CDR3: CASSFGDRGWLPLHF. The CDR3 DNA follows: TGTGCCAGCAGCTTTGGGGACAGGGGTTGGTTACCCCTCCACTTT.

J is TRBJ2-5 and V is TRBV15; perhaps TRBD2 as D (6 bases). This CDR3 contains 16 residues. V was cut by 6 bases and J by 3 bases, with 20 bases left in between. Germline CDR1 LNHNV, CDR2 YYDKDF (reference sequence). The DNA for the CDR3 is TGTGCCACCAGTCGGGCGGGGACTCAGCCCGAAGAGACCCAGTACTTC. Translated: CATSRAGTQPEETQYF.

The chain has TRBV18 and TRBJ2-5; TRBD1 matches at 8 bases. This CDR3 is 13 amino acids long. The V segment lost 7 bases and the J segment 4 bases; nucleotides outside the gene matches: 5. Germline CDR1 is KGHSH and CDR2 is LQKENI. The CDR3 is CASCGQGGETQYF. The CDR3 nucleotides are TGTGCCAGCTGCGGACAGGGAGGAGAGACCCAGTACTTC.

CDR3 amino acids: CASSLDRHEVFF. CDR3 nucleotides: TGCGCCAGCAGCTTGGATAGGCATGAGGTGTTTTTT. This chain links TRBV5-1 with TRBJ1-4; the D is unclear. Germline CDR1 reads SGHRS; CDR2 reads YFSETQ. Trimming removed 0 bases at V and 15 bases at J, with 12 bases between. The CDR3 totals 12 residues.

The chain joins TRBV5-1 to TRBJ1-4, with D possibly TRBD1 on 5 matching bases. The V and J ends lost 0 bases and 5 bases respectively, with 8 bases between them. The CDR3 extends over 14 amino acids. CDR1 is SGHRS, CDR2 YFSETQ, per germline. The CDR3 DNA reads TGCGCCAGCAGCTTGGGACAGCTCAATGAAAAACTGTTTTTT. It yields the protein CASSLGQLNEKLFF.

V is TRBV19 and J is TRBJ1-5; 7 bases fit TRBD1. Trimming at V came to 5 bases and at J to 0 bases, leaving 4 bases not matched to a gene. Germline values: CDR1 LNHDA, CDR2 SQIVND (reference sequence). CDR3 size: 15 residues. The DNA of the CDR3 is TGTGCCAGTAGTCTAGGGACAGATAGCAATCAGCCCCAGCATTTT. Encoded protein: CASSLGTDSNQPQHF.

The gene calls are TRBV10-3 and TRBJ1-3; 9 nucleotides align to TRBD1. The CDR3 runs to 15 residues. The germline V gene has CDR1 ENHRY and CDR2 SYGVKD. J lost 0 bases, V lost 10 bases, and 7 bases had no gene match. CDR3 DNA sequence: TGTGCCACCCGGGACAGGGAGAACTCTGGAAACACCATATATTTT. Translated, it gives CATRDRENSGNTIYF.

The J gene is TRBJ1-1, the V gene TRBV10-1; tentative D call: TRBD1 (5 bases). CDR1 and CDR2 from the germline V gene are WNHNN and SYGVQD (reference sequence). The CDR3 is 15 residues long. The ends were cut back, 6 bases at V and 0 bases at J, with 14 bases in the middle. The CDR3 is CASRQVGPMNTEAFF. In nucleotides, the CDR3 is TGCGCCAGCAGACAGGTGGGGCCCATGAACACTGAAGCTTTCTTT.

The chain couples TRBV25-1 to TRBJ2-7; possibly TRBD1 for D (5 bases). Germline values: CDR1 MGHDK, CDR2 SYGVNS. Trimming stripped 4 bases from V and 2 bases from J, with 6 bases between. The CDR3 loop spans 12 amino acids. The CDR3 loop reads CASSVRAYEQYF. The CDR3 DNA sequence: TGTGCCAGCAGTGTCAGGGCCTACGAGCAGTACTTC.

The V and J genes are TRBV12-5 and TRBJ1-5; D may be TRBD1 (5 bases). The V end lost 9 bases, the J end lost 6 bases, and 12 bases lay between the germline ends. The CDR3 runs 12 residues. Germline V lookup: CDR1 LGHNT, CDR2 FRNRAP. The CDR3 sequence is CASQGGGQPQHF. DNA for the CDR3: TGTGCTAGCCAGGGTGGCGGTCAGCCCCAGCATTTT.

The chain uses TRBV10-3 and TRBJ2-1; 9 bases are shared with TRBD2. The germline CDR1 and CDR2 sequences are ENHRY and SYGVKD. This CDR3 has 16 amino acids. After removal of 4 bases from V and 5 bases from J, the junction contained 9 bases not matched to a gene. The CDR3 here is CAISVGVAGDNNEQFF. CDR3 DNA sequence: TGTGCCATCAGTGTGGGGGTAGCGGGAGACAACAATGAGCAGTTCTTC.

The rearrangement links TRBV28 to TRBJ1-1; 8 nucleotides align to TRBD1. CDR3 size: 14 residues. Germline V gives CDR1 MDHEN, CDR2 SYDVKM. The junction had 3 bases not matched to a gene; V was cut back by 2 bases and J by 4 bases. The CDR3 spells CASSLLQGGTEAFF. The CDR3 DNA reads TGTGCCAGCAGTTTACTACAGGGGGGCACTGAAGCTTTCTTT.

This rearrangement joins TRBV29-1 to TRBJ2-5; D is perhaps TRBD2 (7 bases). The CDR3 spans 13 residues. Trimming left V 7 bases short and J 5 bases short, with 17 bases between. Germline CDR1 is SQVTM and CDR2 is ANQGSEA. In nucleotides, the CDR3 is TGCAGCGCTGGGAGGGGGGGCGCCGAGACCCAGTACTTC. This translates into CSAGRGGAETQYF.

The CDR3 DNA sequence: TGCGCCAGCAGATTTGGGGGGAGTACGGCCGAGCAGTACTTC. Translated: CASRFGGSTAEQYF. This chain uses TRBV5-1 with TRBJ2-7; a possible D gene is TRBD2 (6 bases). V lost 5 bases, J lost 6 bases, and 18 bases lay in between. CDR3 size: 14 residues. From germline, CDR1 is SGHRS and CDR2 YFSETQ. The complete variable domain, with remaining parts taken from reference TRBV5-1 and TRBJ2-7, reads KAGVTQTPRYLIKTRGQQVTLSCSPISGHRSVSWYQQTPGQGLQFLFEYFSETQRNKGNFPGRFSGRQFSNSRSEMNVSTLELGDSALYLCASRFGGSTAEQYFGPGTRLTVT.

The rearrangement links TRBV3-1 (or the pseudogene TRBV3-2) to TRBJ2-3; 7 nucleotides agree with TRBD2. Trimming at V came to 5 bases and at J to 1 base, leaving 9 bases not matched to a gene. From germline, CDR1 is LGHDT and CDR2 YNNKEL (reference sequence). The CDR3 length is 16 residues. As DNA, the CDR3 is TGTGCCAGCAGCTCTCAGAGACTAGCCGGCACAGATACGCAGTATTTT. As protein: CASSSQRLAGTDTQYF.

The V and J genes are TRBV5-6 and TRBJ1-4; TRBD1 might be the D (5 bases). V was trimmed by 4 bases and J by 10 bases, leaving 11 bases between them. This CDR3 contains 12 residues. The germline CDR1 and CDR2 sequences are SGHDT and YYEEEE. The CDR3 region is CASSMGLGKLFF. CDR3 coding DNA: TGTGCCAGCAGCATGGGACTTGGAAAACTGTTTTTT.

V gene TRBV5-1 combines with J gene TRBJ1-1; no reliable D call. This CDR3 contains 13 residues. In germline, CDR1 is SGHRS, CDR2 YFSETQ. With 4 bases removed from V and 5 bases from J, the gap between germline ends came to 12 bases. CDR3 sequence: CASSRYGETEAFF. CDR3 sequence (DNA): TGCGCCAGCAGCCGCTATGGTGAAACTGAAGCTTTCTTT.